Described below is a single T cell receptor beta chain sequence and its context. This clonotype was counted ten times or more. Its antigen remains unidentified. The input lacks base qualities; no much larger clone sits a single base away. The treatment or condition label of this sample denotes: in vitro stimulation with specific CMV peptide epitopes to enrich CMV-specific T cells. This sample is drawn from a study of T cell repertoires in cytomegalovirus infection (dated by TCRdb to the late 2010s). Turning to the overall study: Peptide stimulations targeted recently identified HLA-C-restricted CMV epitopes, whose presentation resists viral immunomodulation, together with well-studied HLA-B-restricted epitopes. The HLA type of each donor mattered for the analysis, because public TCR beta signatures pointed to carriage of CMV infection along with the matching HLA type. Paper-wide results and their limitations: In both this cohort and an independent cohort of 300 to 450 donors, the cumulative frequency of public TCR beta family members distinguished carriers of CMV infection plus the relevant HLA type. The ex vivo response was dominated by HLA-C-restricted CMV-specific TCR beta clonotypes, which also provided the single most frequent clonotype in two of eight donors.

The CDR3 goes from the cysteine to the phenylalanine over 15 residues. Only the CDR3 portion is preserved as DNA: 45 bases, with reading frame beginning at the first base. The germline V gene yields SGHTA for CDR1 and FQGNSA for CDR2. V is clipped by 1 base and J by 3 bases, and the sequence between their germline boundaries is 13 bases long. TCRdb names Illumina HiSeq 1500 as the instrument used. The public sequencing data were trimmed at Q25 with fastp and processed into clonotypes with MiXCR by TCRdb, which kept only in-frame beta chains. Rows merge per CDR3 protein into single entries with the most common DNA and genes. The sample has approximately 730,000 distinct CDR3 sequences on record, roughly a third of them singletons. Over 15% of the sample comes from the top ten.

The sequence was obtained from a human donor in good health (CMV status not recorded). Some clones in this sample may be carry-over from other donors' samples. The chain couples TRBV7-2 to TRBJ2-7; the D gene cannot be resolved reliably. Sequencing used cultured PBMCs, obtained from culture after CMV antigen stimulation. DNA sequence: TGTGCCAGCAGCTTAGGTGGCTCATTGGGCTACGAGCAGTACTTC. It is translated as CASSLGGSLGYEQYF.